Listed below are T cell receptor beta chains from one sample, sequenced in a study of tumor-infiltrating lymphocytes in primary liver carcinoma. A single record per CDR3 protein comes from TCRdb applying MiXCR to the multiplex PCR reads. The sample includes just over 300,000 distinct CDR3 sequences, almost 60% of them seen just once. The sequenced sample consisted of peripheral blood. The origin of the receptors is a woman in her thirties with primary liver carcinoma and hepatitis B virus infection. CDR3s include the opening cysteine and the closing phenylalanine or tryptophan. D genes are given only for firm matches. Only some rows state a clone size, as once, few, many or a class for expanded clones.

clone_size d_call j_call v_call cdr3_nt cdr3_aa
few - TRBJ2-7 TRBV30 TGTGCCTGGAGAAGAGGTACAGAGCAGTACTTC CAWRRGTEQYF
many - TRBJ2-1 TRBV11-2 TGTGCCAGCAGCTGGAGCAGTAGCTCCTACAATGAGCAGTTCTTC CASSWSSSSYNEQFF
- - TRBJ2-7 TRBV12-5 TGTGTTAGTGGTTTGGCCCGAGGGTACGAGCAGTACTTC CVSGLARGYEQYF
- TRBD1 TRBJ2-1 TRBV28 TGTGCCAGCACTCGGGACAGCTACAATGAGCAGTTCTTC CASTRDSYNEQFF
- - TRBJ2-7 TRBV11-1 TGTGCCAACAGCCTCTTAGGGAATGAGCAGTACTTC CANSLLGNEQYF
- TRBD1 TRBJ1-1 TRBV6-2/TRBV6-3 TGTGCCAGCAGACCCCCAGGGGGCCTGAACACTGAAGCTTTCTTT CASRPPGGLNTEAFF
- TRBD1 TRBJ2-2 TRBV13 TGTGCCAGCAACTTTGGACAGGGCTTTTCCGGGGAGCTGTTTTTT CASNFGQGFSGELFF
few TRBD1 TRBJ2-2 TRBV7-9 TGTGCCAGCAGCTCCAGGGGGCGGTACACCGGGGAGCTGTTTTTT CASSSRGRYTGELFF
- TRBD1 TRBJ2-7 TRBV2 TGTGCCAGCATCAAGGGGATGGGACAGGGCAGCTACGAGCAGTACTTC CASIKGMGQGSYEQYF
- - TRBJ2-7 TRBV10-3 TGTGCCATCAGTAAGTCCCCGGGGTCATCCTACGAGCAGTACTTC CAISKSPGSSYEQYF
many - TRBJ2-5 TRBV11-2 TGTGCCAGCAGCTTAGAGTACGTGGGAGAGACCCAGTACTTC CASSLEYVGETQYF
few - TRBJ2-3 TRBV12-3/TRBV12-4 TGTGCCAGCAGTCCGCCCGATAGGGTTCCCACAGATACGCAGTATTTT CASSPPDRVPTDTQYF
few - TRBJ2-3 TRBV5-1 TGCGCCAGCAGCCACGGTACGGGCACAGATACGCAGTATTTT CASSHGTGTDTQYF
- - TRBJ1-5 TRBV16 TGTGCCAGCAGCCAATCATACTTAAAGGTCAGTCATAGCAATCAGCCCCAGCATTTT CASSQSYLKVSHSNQPQHF
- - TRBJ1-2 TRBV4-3 TGCGCCAGCAGCCAAAATACAGGCGTAATGGGCTATGGCTACACCTTC CASSQNTGVMGYGYTF
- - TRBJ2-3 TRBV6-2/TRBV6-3 TGTGCCGGCAGTTACTCTGATACGCAGTATTTT CAGSYSDTQYF
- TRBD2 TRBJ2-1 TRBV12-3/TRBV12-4 TGTGCCAGCAGGACTAGCGGATTCGGATCGGAGCAGTTCTTC CASRTSGFGSEQFF
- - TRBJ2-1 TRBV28 TGTGCCAGTAGCGGCCCCGGGACATTGGATTACAATGAGCAGTTCTTC CASSGPGTLDYNEQFF
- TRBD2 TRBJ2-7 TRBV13 TGTGCCAGGAACGCCCGGACTAGCGGGAGTTACGAGCAGTACTTC CARNARTSGSYEQYF
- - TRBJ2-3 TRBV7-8 TGTGCCAGCAGGGGACGTGATCGCACAGATACGCAGTATTTT CASRGRDRTDTQYF
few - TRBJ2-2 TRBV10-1 TGCGCCAGCAGTGAGTCCCTTCGTCCCGGGGAGCTGTTTTTT CASSESLRPGELFF
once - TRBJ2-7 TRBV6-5 TGTGCCAGCAGTTACGGAGGCAAGGGACATACCTACGAGCAGTACTTC CASSYGGKGHTYEQYF
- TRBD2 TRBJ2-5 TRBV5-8 TGTGCCAGCAGCCCGGGACTAGCGGGACTACGAGAGACCCAGTACTTC CASSPGLAGLRETQYF
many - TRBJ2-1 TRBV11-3 TGTGCCAGCAGCTTAGACTATGAGCAGTTCTTC CASSLDYEQFF
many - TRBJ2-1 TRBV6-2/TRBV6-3 TGTGCCAGCAGTCAAGCCCGCCACTACAACAATGAGCAGTTCTTC CASSQARHYNNEQFF
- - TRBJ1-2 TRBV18 TGTGCCAGCTCACCACCCTCTGGCGGCTACACCTTC CASSPPSGGYTF
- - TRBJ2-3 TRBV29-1 TGCAGCGTTGGCCAGGGGAGCTTCGCAGATACGCAGTATTTT CSVGQGSFADTQYF
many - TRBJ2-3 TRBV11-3 TGTGCCAGCAGCTTAGGGCTAGCACGAGGTGATACGCAGTATTTT CASSLGLARGDTQYF
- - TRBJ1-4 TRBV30 TGTGCCTGGAGTGTACAAAAAGGGGCGGGCGAAAAGCTGTTTTTT CAWSVQKGAGEKLFF
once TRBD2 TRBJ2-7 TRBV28 TGTGCCAGCAGTTCATATATAGCGGGAGTGGAGTACTTC CASSSYIAGVEYF
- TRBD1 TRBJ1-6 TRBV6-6 TGTGCCAGCAGTCGTCACACAGGGGAATGTTCCACCGCCTCCCCACCCCTCCACTTT CASSRHTGECSTASPPLHF
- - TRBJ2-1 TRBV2 TGTGCCGCTTCCTTGAGTGGGCTGTCTGCCTTC CAASLSGLSAF
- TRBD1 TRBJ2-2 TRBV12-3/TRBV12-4 TGTCCCAGCAGGGACAGCACCGGGGAGCTGTTTTTT CPSRDSTGELFF
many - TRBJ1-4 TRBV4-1 TGCGCCAGCAGCCAACGGGGGGCAGGAGAAAAACTGTTTTTT CASSQRGAGEKLFF
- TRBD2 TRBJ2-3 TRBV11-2 TGTGCCAGCACCAAAGCGGGACTAGTGGCAAGCACAGATACACAGTATTTT CASTKAGLVASTDTQYF
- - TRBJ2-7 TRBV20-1 TGCAGTGCTAGCGGGCAACGGCAGGGCGAGCAGTACTTC CSASGQRQGEQYF
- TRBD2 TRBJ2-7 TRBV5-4 TGTGCCAGCAGCCCACCCGGGACTAGCGGGTGGCACGAGCAGTACTTC CASSPPGTSGWHEQYF
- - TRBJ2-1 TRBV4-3 TGCACCAGCAGCCAAGATGCTGGAAGCTCCTACAATGAGCAGTCCTTC CTSSQDAGSSYNEQSF
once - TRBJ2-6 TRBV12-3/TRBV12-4 TGTGCCAGCGGCTTCGGGCTCTACCGGGCCAACGTACTGACTTTC CASGFGLYRANVLTF
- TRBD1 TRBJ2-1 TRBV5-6 TGTGCCAGCAGCTTAGTGGACAGGTTGCAGGGTGAGCAGTTCTTC CASSLVDRLQGEQFF
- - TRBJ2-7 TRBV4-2 TGTGCCAGCAGCCAAGAGGGGCAGGGAAGGGACGAGCAGTACTTC CASSQEGQGRDEQYF
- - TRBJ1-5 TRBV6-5 TGTGCCAGCGGTTTGGACCATAGTAATCAGCCCCAGCATTTT CASGLDHSNQPQHF